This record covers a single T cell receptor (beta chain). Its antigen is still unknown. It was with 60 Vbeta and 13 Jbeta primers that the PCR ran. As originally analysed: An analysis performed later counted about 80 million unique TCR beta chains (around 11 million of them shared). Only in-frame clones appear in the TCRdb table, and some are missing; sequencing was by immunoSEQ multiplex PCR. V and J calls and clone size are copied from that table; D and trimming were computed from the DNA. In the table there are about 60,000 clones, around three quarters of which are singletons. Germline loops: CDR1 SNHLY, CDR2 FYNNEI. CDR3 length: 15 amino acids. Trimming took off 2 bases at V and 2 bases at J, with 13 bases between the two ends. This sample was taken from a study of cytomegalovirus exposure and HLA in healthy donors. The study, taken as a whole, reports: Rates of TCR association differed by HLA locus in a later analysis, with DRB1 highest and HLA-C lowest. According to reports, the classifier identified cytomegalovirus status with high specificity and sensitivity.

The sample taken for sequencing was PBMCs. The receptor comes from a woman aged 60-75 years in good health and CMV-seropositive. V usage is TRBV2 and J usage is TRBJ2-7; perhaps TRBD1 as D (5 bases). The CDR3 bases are TGTGCCAGCAGTGAATGGGGCGGTTCTCCCTACGAGCAGTACTTC. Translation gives CASSEWGGSPYEQYF.